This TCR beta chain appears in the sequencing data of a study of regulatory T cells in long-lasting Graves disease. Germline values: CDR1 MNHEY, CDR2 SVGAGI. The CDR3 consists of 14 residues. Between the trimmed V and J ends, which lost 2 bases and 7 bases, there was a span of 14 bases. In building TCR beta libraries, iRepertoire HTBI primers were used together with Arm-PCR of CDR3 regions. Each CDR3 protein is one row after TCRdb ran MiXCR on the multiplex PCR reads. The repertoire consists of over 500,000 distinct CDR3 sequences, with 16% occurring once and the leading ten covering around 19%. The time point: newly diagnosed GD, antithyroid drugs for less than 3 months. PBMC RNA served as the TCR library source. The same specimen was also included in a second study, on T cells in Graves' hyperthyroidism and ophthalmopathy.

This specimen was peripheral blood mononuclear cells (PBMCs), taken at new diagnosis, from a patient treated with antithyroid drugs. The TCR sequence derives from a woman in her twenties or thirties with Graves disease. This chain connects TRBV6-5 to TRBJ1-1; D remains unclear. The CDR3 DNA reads TGTGCCAGCAGTTACGACTCAGTCCGGGGTGAAGCTTTCTTT. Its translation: CASSYDSVRGEAFF.